This TCR beta chain emerged from a study of shared clonotypes between healthy human individuals. With respect to this clone: Its antigen is still unknown.

For each subset, genomic DNA was distributed in equal portions over several immunoSEQ plates. DNA input for the unsorted PBMC replicate PCRs was 250 to 350 ng, roughly 33,000 T cell genomes. The table came from immunoSEQ multiplex PCR; TCRdb's copy has only in-frame clones and leaves some out. The profile shows around 530,000 clones, roughly 72% of them singletons. The study's findings and limits: Specimens sampled were limited to blood, with tissue repertoires likely differing.

This CDR3 spans 15 amino acids. CDR1 is MNHEY, CDR2 SMNVEV, per germline (reference sequence). After removal of 5 bases from V and 9 bases from J, the junction contained 8 bases not matched to a gene. The chain uses TRBV27 and TRBJ2-1, with 12 bases identical to TRBD2. The clonotype originates from a woman between 40 and 55 years old in good health. Some clones in this sample may be carry-over from other donors' samples. The sequencing input was PBMCs. The CDR3 region is CASSPASGRAGEQFF. The CDR3 DNA sequence: TGTGCCAGCAGTCCAGCTAGCGGGAGGGCCGGTGAGCAGTTCTTC.